This T cell receptor beta chain was retrieved from a study of blood T cells in healthy people across ages (dated by TCRdb to about 2015). For context, the study as a whole: In model experiments, roughly one uniquely barcoded TCR beta cDNA molecule per two T cells was captured by template switching. To track age-related changes in TCR beta repertoire diversity, the study relied on deep sequencing normalized with unique cDNA molecular identifiers. Using the same blood draw, the study looked at two additional independent replicas of 1 million unique cDNA reads for two donors, one aged 18 to 30 and the other aged 80 or older. Four age groups were formed from the donors: young (average about 16 years), middle-aged (approximately 42), aged (more than 55) and long-lived (approximately 78). To avoid experimental bias, donors of different ages were spread randomly across the sequencing lanes.

Based on the germline V gene (reference sequence), the CDR1 and CDR2 sequences are MNHEY and SMNVEV. At the junction V is shortened by 7 bases and J by 5 bases, with 19 bases in between. From cysteine to phenylalanine, the CDR3 is 15 amino acids long. Just CDR3 DNA is preserved here, 45 bases in frame from base 1. Of note for this clonotype: Its specific antigen is unknown. Within one base of it there is no much larger clone, and no base qualities were kept.

What the research found in general, with its limitations: Compared with the aged group, more naive CD4+ T cells, fewer expanded clones and increased TCR diversity were shown by the long-lived group, suggesting age selection. The percentage of naive T cells measured by flow cytometry correlated strongly with observed TCR beta diversity. Because donor CMV infection status was unknown, age-related changes in expanded clonotypes were potentially confounded. As age increased, observed TCR beta diversity per million T cells dropped in a roughly linear way, and a significant reduction was already evident by age 40. Conclusive comparison of naive and antigen-experienced compartments was prevented by the profiling of bulk unsorted PBMCs. Total diversity estimates from one million sequenced T cells were considered lower bounds and underestimates.

The donors were around 39 Caucasian individuals from Russia, aged 6 to 90 years, who were systemically healthy. Each donor gave around 9.5 milliliters of peripheral blood, collected into EDTA-treated Vacutainer tubes. Ficoll-Paque density-gradient centrifugation was used to isolate PBMCs, with at least 7 million obtained per sample. Total RNA, at least 5.5 micrograms per sample, was extracted from PBMCs with Trizol reagent. Naive CD45RAhigh/CD27high T cell percentages were measured by flow cytometry on a PBMC aliquot from every donor. The library was obtained by 5' RACE. Sequencing used an Illumina HiSeq 2500. A second PCR of 7 to 11 cycles was run with a J-beta primer mix and a sample-barcoded 5' primer. Each TCR beta cDNA molecule received a unique molecular identifier from a template-switch 5' adaptor carrying 12 random nucleotides. At least 2.5 million CDR3-containing paired-end reads were obtained from each sample. The Mint cDNA synthesis kit, primed by a TRBC-specific oligonucleotide, was used to synthesize first-strand cDNA from all RNA. All cDNA was treated with uracil-DNA glycosylase and then went through a first 18-cycle PCR with the universal primers M1SS and BC2_uni_R. The authors processed their data as follows. For normalization, 1 million high-quality reads were randomly selected from each sample, with every read carrying a distinct molecular identifier. Instead of being binned into consensus sequences, reads with shared molecular identifiers were discarded. MiTCR, set to a Q25 quality threshold and the strictest error-elimination algorithm, was used for CDR3 identification, clonotype clustering and error correction. Lower-bound total TCR beta diversity was estimated with a nonparametric unseen species model using Euler transformation. Clones were called with MiXCR by TCRdb after fastp trimmed the public reads at Q25, and only in-frame beta chains were retained. Rows with a matching CDR3 protein are joined into one entry that keeps the most common DNA and genes. In this record, the V and J calls reflect TCRdb's handling and not the investigators' own analysis. The sample table lists 850,000 to 1,000,000 distinct CDR3 sequences, approximately 49% of them with a count of one. The top ten clones comprise about an eighth of the sample.

This TCR derives from a man under 40 in good health. The sample consisted of blood. The V and J genes are TRBV27 and TRBJ2-3; a tentative D match to TRBD2 spans 7 bases. The CDR3 protein sequence reads: CASTPRGGDRDTQYF. The nucleotide sequence reads as follows: TGTGCCAGCACGCCGCGAGGGGGGGATCGAGATACGCAGTATTTT.